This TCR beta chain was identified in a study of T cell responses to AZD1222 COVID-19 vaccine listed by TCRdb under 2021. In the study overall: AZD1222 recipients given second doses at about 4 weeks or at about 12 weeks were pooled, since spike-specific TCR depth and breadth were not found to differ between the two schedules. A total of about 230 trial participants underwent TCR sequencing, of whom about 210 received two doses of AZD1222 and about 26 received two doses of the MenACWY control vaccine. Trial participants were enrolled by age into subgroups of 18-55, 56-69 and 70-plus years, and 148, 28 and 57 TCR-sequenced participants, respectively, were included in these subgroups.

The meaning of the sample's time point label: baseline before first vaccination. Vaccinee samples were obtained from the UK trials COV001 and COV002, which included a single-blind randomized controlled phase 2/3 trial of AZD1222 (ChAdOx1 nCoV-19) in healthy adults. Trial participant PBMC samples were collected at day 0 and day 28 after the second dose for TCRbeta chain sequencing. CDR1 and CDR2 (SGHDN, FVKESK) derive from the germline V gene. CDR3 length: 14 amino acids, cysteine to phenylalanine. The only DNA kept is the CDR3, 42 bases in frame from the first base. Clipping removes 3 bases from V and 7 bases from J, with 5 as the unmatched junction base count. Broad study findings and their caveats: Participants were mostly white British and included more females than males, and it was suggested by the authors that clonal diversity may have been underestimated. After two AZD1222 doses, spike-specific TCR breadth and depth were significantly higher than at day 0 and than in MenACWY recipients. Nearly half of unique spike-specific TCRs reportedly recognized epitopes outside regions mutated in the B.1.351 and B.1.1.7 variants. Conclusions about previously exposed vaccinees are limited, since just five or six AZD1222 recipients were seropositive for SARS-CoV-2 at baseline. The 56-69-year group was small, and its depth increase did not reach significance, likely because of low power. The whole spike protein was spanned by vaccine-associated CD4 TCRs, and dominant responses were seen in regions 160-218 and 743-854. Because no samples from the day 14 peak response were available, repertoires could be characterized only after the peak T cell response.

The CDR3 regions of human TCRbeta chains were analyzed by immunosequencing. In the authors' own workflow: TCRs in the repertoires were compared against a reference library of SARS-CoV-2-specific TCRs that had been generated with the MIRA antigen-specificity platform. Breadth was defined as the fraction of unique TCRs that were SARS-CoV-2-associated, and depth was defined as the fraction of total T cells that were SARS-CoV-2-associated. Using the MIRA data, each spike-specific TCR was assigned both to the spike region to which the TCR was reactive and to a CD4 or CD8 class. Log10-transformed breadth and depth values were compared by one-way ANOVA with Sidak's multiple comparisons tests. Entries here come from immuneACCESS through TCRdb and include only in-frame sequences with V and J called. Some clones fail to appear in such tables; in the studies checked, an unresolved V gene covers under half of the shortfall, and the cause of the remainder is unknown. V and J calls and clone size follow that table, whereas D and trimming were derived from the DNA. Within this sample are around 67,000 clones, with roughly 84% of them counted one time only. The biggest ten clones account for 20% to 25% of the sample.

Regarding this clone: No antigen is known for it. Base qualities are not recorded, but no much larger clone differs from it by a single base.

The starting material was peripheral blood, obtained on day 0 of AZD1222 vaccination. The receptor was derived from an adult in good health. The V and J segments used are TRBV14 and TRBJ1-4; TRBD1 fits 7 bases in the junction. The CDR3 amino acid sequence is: CASSQRGRPEKLFF. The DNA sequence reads TGTGCCAGCAGCCAGAGGGGGCGCCCTGAAAAACTGTTTTTT.